The next 21 T cell receptor beta chains were all read from a single sample in a study of OX40 agonist ivuxolimab in advanced cancers. Library creation used the immunoSEQ multiplex PCR assay. Here the immuneACCESS table is served through TCRdb, limited to in-frame sequences with V and J called. Missing clones are a known gap in these copies; in checked studies unresolved V genes cover under half, and the rest lacks a known reason. The sample table contains about 83,000 clones; only one count was recorded for about four fifths of them. The top ten clones comprise around 7.3% of the sample. Source: CD4+ or CD8+ T cells sorted from blood, taken in a trial of the OX40 agonist ivuxolimab. The receptor source for this set is an adult with an advanced solid tumor such as melanoma, head and neck, liver or kidney cancer.

The chain employs TRBV2 and TRBJ1-2, with a possible D match to TRBD1 (5 bases). The CDR3 has 15 residues. CDR1 SNHLY and CDR2 FYNNEI come from the germline V gene. V shed 8 bases and J shed 8 bases, with 24 bases lying between them. CDR3 loop: CASLRNLEGRGGYTF. The CDR3 bases are TGTGCCAGCCTCAGAAATTTGGAGGGAAGGGGCGGCTACACCTTC.

The V and J genes are TRBV2 and TRBJ2-2; no definite D call. Germline CDR1 SNHLY, CDR2 FYNNEI. V was pared by 6 bases and J by 5 bases, with 10 bases between. CDR3 length equals 13 residues. In DNA, the CDR3 is TGTGCCAGCAGATCTACTGGAACCGGGGAGCTGTTTTTT. As protein: CASRSTGTGELFF.

The rearrangement links TRBV21-1 to TRBJ2-7. TRBV21-1 is a pseudogene. CDR3 length equals 14 residues. CDR3 amino acids: CASSPKRVPYEQYF. In nucleotides, the CDR3 is TGTGCCAGCAGCCCCAAAAGGGTTCCCTACGAGCAGTACTTC.

The gene calls are TRBV7-8 and TRBJ1-4; TRBD1 matches at 7 bases. Germline V lookup: CDR1 SGHVS, CDR2 FQNEAQ. CDR3 length equals 15 residues. V lost 1 base, J lost 8 bases, and 7 bases stayed unmatched. This chain's CDR3 is CASSLDDRAWEKLFF. The CDR3 nucleotides read TGTGCCAGCAGCTTAGATGACAGGGCCTGGGAAAAACTGTTTTTT.

The chain has TRBV27 and TRBJ1-5, with no clear D. The V gene's germline CDR1 is MNHEY and CDR2 SMNVEV (reference sequence). There are 12 residues in the CDR3. V shed 4 bases and J shed 6 bases, with 7 bases lying between them. CDR3 region: CASSSSGQPQHF. CDR3 sequence (DNA): TGTGCCAGCAGTTCCTCCGGTCAGCCCCAGCATTTT.

V gene TRBV6-6 combines with J gene TRBJ1-6; 10 bases agree with TRBD1. The V and J ends lost 5 bases and 10 bases, in that order; junction bases with no gene match: 11. Germline values: CDR1 MNHNY, CDR2 SVGAGI (reference sequence). The CDR3 spans 16 residues. The CDR3 nucleotides are TGTGCCAGCAGTCCCGGGACAGGGGCCTTAAGCTCACCCCTCCACTTT. Residues: CASSPGTGALSSPLHF.

The CDR3 loop is CASSPWTTGGRYNSPLHF. The CDR3 nucleotides read TGTGCCAGCAGCCCGTGGACAACAGGGGGCCGGTATAATTCACCCCTCCACTTT. The chain has TRBV5-6 and TRBJ1-6, with 9 bases aligning to TRBD1. Losses at the gene ends were 4 bases for V and 4 bases for J; bases not matched to a gene: 12. CDR3 length: 18 residues. Germline values: CDR1 SGHDT, CDR2 YYEEEE.

This clone was observed a handful of times. This chain links TRBV7-9 with TRBJ2-1, with 12 bases that match TRBD2. V dropped 10 bases and J dropped 7; count of bases not matched to a gene: 5. The CDR3 is made up of 13 amino acids. Germline CDR1 SEHNR, CDR2 FQNEAQ (reference sequence). The CDR3 loop reads CATSTSGSNEQFF. CDR3 in DNA: TGTGCCACCTCGACTAGCGGGAGTAATGAGCAGTTCTTC.

V is TRBV27 and J is TRBJ2-2, with a tentative D call TRBD2 (5 bases). Trimming left V 4 bases short and J 7 bases short, with 7 bases between. In germline, CDR1 is MNHEY, CDR2 SMNVEV (reference sequence). There are 12 residues in the CDR3. The CDR3 nucleotides read TGTGCCAGCAGTTGGAGGAACGGGGAGCTGTTTTTT. Its translation is CASSWRNGELFF.

The genes are TRBV2 and TRBJ2-7, with TRBD1 matching over 10 bases. The CDR3 consists of 12 residues. V was clipped by 7 bases and J by 4 bases; unmatched bases: 1. Germline lookup yields CDR1 SNHLY and CDR2 FYNNEI. CDR3 amino acids: CASKGQGYEQYF. The CDR3 DNA follows: TGTGCCAGCAAGGGACAGGGGTACGAGCAGTACTTC.

The chain uses TRBV7-6 and TRBJ2-7, with TRBD1 identical over 10 bases. The V segment lost 3 bases and the J segment 2 bases; nucleotides outside the gene matches: 4. Per germline, CDR1 SGHVS and CDR2 FNYEAQ. This CDR3 spans 15 amino acids. The CDR3 DNA follows: TGTGCCAGCAGCTTCGGGACAGGGGATACCTACGAGCAGTACTTC. This encodes CASSFGTGDTYEQYF.

CDR3 sequence: CASSPGLARYEQYF. Here the CDR3 DNA reads TGTGCCAGCAGCCCCGGACTAGCCCGCTACGAGCAGTACTTC. The chain employs TRBV6-5 and TRBJ2-7; the match to TRBD2 covers 8 bases. Trimming cost V 6 bases and J 3 bases; bases outside gene matches: 7. The CDR3 is 14 amino acids. CDR1 is MNHEY, CDR2 SVGAGI, per germline.

The rearrangement joins TRBV14 to TRBJ2-7; TRBD1 is a possible D gene (6 bases). Germline assignment: CDR1 SGHDN and CDR2 FVKESK. This CDR3 is 16 amino acids long. Trimming took off 2 bases at V and 3 bases at J, with 17 bases between the two ends. This CDR3 reads CASSQMAGARYYEQYF. In nucleotides, the CDR3 is TGTGCCAGCAGCCAAATGGCAGGGGCCCGCTACTACGAGCAGTACTTC.

This clone has only one observation. The chain is built from TRBV5-6 and TRBJ1-1; no clear D gene. The V gene's germline CDR1 is SGHDT and CDR2 YYEEEE. The V and J ends lost 0 bases and 7 bases respectively, with 10 bases between them. The CDR3 length is 13 residues. Here the CDR3 DNA reads TGTGCCAGCAGCTTGGCGGCAGGCCTTGAAGCTTTCTTT. Encoded protein: CASSLAAGLEAFF.

The chain uses TRBV9 and TRBJ2-2; tentative D call: TRBD1 (6 bases). This CDR3 comprises 17 residues. Germline V gives CDR1 SGDLS, CDR2 YYNGEE. Trimming pared 5 bases from V and 4 bases from J, leaving 21 bases between. In nucleotides, the CDR3 is TGTGCCAGCAGTGTTACAGGGCCAGGAGCAGGCACCGGGGAGCTGTTTTTT. Translating gives CASSVTGPGAGTGELFF.

V and J are TRBV4-3 and TRBJ1-3; TRBD1 is a possible D gene (5 bases). The CDR3 runs 15 residues. In germline, CDR1 is LGHNA, CDR2 YSLEER. Trimming took off 0 bases at V and 4 bases at J, with 10 bases between the two ends. DNA of the CDR3: TGCGCCAGCAGCCAAGAGGGGGGGGTCGGAAACACCATATATTTT. Amino acid sequence: CASSQEGGVGNTIYF.

This chain connects TRBV5-1 to TRBJ2-7, with TRBD2 identical over 7 bases. Germline values: CDR1 SGHRS, CDR2 YFSETQ. CDR3 length equals 14 residues. V gave up 0 bases and J gave up 4 bases; unmatched junction bases: 4. CDR3 amino acids: CASSLAAGTYEQYF. The CDR3 coding sequence is TGCGCCAGCAGCTTGGCAGCGGGGACGTACGAGCAGTACTTC.

The chain has TRBV18 and TRBJ2-5, with TRBD2 matching over 9 bases. V dropped 6 bases and J dropped 0; count of bases not matched to a gene: 2. The CDR3 extends over 14 amino acids. Germline V gene data show CDR1 as KGHSH and CDR2 as LQKENI. CDR3: CASSRLADQETQYF. In DNA form, the CDR3 reads TGTGCCAGCTCTAGACTAGCGGACCAAGAGACCCAGTACTTC.

V and J are TRBV7-6 and TRBJ2-5; 12 nucleotides agree with TRBD1. Germline trimming cut 1 base from V and 5 bases from J; bases unmatched to any gene: 2. Germline loops: CDR1 SGHVS, CDR2 FNYEAQ. The CDR3 sequence is 15 residues long. Here the CDR3 DNA reads TGTGCCAGCAGCTTAGGTGGGACAGGGGGCGAGACCCAGTACTTC. Its protein product is CASSLGGTGGETQYF. Drawing the rest from reference TRBV7-6 and TRBJ2-5, the complete variable domain is GAGVSQSPRYKVTKRGQDVALRCDPISGHVSLYWYRQALGQGPEFLTYFNYEAQQDKSGLPNDRFSAERPEGSISTLTIQRTEQRDSAMYRCASSLGGTGGETQYFGPGTRLLVL.

The chain couples TRBV29-1 to TRBJ2-3; 8 bases are shared with TRBD2. Germline loops: CDR1 SQVTM, CDR2 ANQGSEA. The CDR3 covers 13 residues. The ends lost 5 bases at V and 3 bases at J; junction bases unmatched: 4. CDR3 coding DNA: TGCAGCGTTCCAAGCGGGGGAACAGATACGCAGTATTTT. Its translation is CSVPSGGTDTQYF.

The chain is built from TRBV29-1 and TRBJ2-5, with no clear D. The V and J ends lost 4 bases and 1 base respectively, with 7 bases between them. The CDR3 length is 12 residues. CDR1 is SQVTM and CDR2 is ANQGSEA in the germline V gene. CDR3 sequence (DNA): TGCAGCGTTGGAACGGGCCAAGAGACCCAGTACTTC. Protein sequence: CSVGTGQETQYF.